Each of the 24 T cell receptor beta chains below was sequenced from the same sample in a study of shared clonotypes between healthy human individuals. Repertoires were generated with immunoSEQ multiplex PCR, while TCRdb's copy carries only in-frame clones and drops some. The data contain about 2 million clones, 85% to 95% of them singletons. CD45RO-negative CD8 cells positively selected for CCR7 made up the naive population, which excluded terminally differentiated effector memory CD45RA+ cells. Sequencing was performed on naive CD8+ T cells sorted from blood. The receptor set was obtained from a man aged 18 to 29 in good health.

A word on this clone: Other DNA sequences in the sample encode the same CDR3. The chain uses TRBV7-9 and TRBJ2-1; 7 bases line up with TRBD2. The junction had 6 bases not matched to a gene; V was cut back by 3 bases and J by 4 bases. The CDR3 has 15 amino acids. CDR1 SEHNR and CDR2 FQNEAQ come from the germline V gene (reference sequence). Here the CDR3 DNA reads TGTGCCAGCAGCTTTTTACTAGCGCCTTACAATGAGCAGTTCTTC. As protein: CASSFLLAPYNEQFF.

Remarks on this clone: Other DNA sequences within the sample encode an identical CDR3. The chain couples TRBV13 to TRBJ1-1, with 7 bases identical to TRBD1. The CDR3 loop spans 14 amino acids. Per the germline V gene, CDR1 is PRHDT and CDR2 is FYEKMQ (reference sequence). V dropped 5 bases and J dropped 1; count of bases not matched to a gene: 4. The DNA of the CDR3 is TGTGCCAGCAGCCCGAGGGACAGGAACACTGAAGCTTTCTTT. It translates to CASSPRDRNTEAFF.

This CDR3 reads CASSSAGALTYEQYF. The CDR3 DNA follows: TGTGCCAGCAGCTCCGCGGGGGCACTCACCTACGAGCAGTACTTC. V is TRBV7-2 and J is TRBJ2-7; weak D call: TRBD2 (7 bases). Trimming shortened V by 4 bases and J by 2 bases, and 15 bases separated the two germline ends. CDR3 length: 15 amino acids. The V gene's germline CDR1 is SGHTA and CDR2 FQGNSA.

The rearrangement links TRBV29-1 to TRBJ2-7; 8 nucleotides agree with TRBD2. Germline loops: CDR1 SQVTM, CDR2 ANQGSEA. Germline trimming cut 5 bases from V and 6 bases from J; bases unmatched to any gene: 9. CDR3 size: 13 residues. CDR3 loop: CSVYSGTVPEQYF. CDR3 DNA sequence: TGCAGCGTTTATAGCGGGACGGTTCCCGAGCAGTACTTC.

The table lists this clone with a count of one. The J gene is TRBJ1-1, the V gene TRBV6-6, with D perhaps matching TRBD1 (5 bases). This CDR3 region has 16 residues. Germline loops: CDR1 MNHNY, CDR2 SVGAGI (reference sequence). V was trimmed by 0 bases and J by 4 bases, leaving 15 bases between them. CDR3 sequence reads: CASSYSPGKAGTEAFF. The CDR3 coding sequence is TGTGCCAGCAGTTACTCACCAGGGAAAGCGGGCACTGAAGCTTTCTTT.

The chain has TRBV9 and TRBJ1-4; D gene unclear. CDR3 length: 15 amino acids. Trimming stripped 4 bases from V and 6 bases from J, with 16 bases between. Germline-derived CDR1 and CDR2 are SGDLS and YYNGEE. The CDR3 nucleotides are TGTGCCAGCAGCACCGAGGGAGCTGTAGATGAAAAACTGTTTTTT. As protein: CASSTEGAVDEKLFF. Using reference TRBV9 and TRBJ1-4 for the parts outside the CDR3, the full variable domain is DSGVTQTPKHLITATGQRVTLRCSPRSGDLSVYWYQQSLDQGLQFLIQYYNGEERAKGNILERFSAQQFPDLHSELNLSSLELGDSALYFCASSTEGAVDEKLFFGSGTQLSVL.

This clone was detected once. The genes are TRBV28 and TRBJ2-4; tentatively, D is TRBD2 (6 bases). The germline CDR1 and CDR2 sequences are MDHEN and SYDVKM. The CDR3 loop spans 12 amino acids. The V and J ends lost 5 bases and 6 bases respectively, with 8 bases between them. CDR3 protein: CASSPGGNIQYF. The CDR3, as DNA: TGTGCCAGCAGTCCCGGGGGAAACATTCAGTACTTC.

V is TRBV27 and J is TRBJ2-7; unclear D gene. The CDR3 has 14 amino acids. V lost 1 base and J 2 bases, leaving 9 bases between the germline ends. CDR1 is MNHEY and CDR2 is SMNVEV in the germline V gene (reference sequence). CDR3 coding DNA: TGTGCCAGCAGTTTATTGGGGATACCCTACGAGCAGTACTTC. As protein: CASSLLGIPYEQYF.

This chain uses TRBV19 with TRBJ2-7, with D perhaps given as TRBD1 or TRBD2 (5 bases each). CDR1 is LNHDA, CDR2 SQIVND, per germline (reference sequence). CDR3 length: 17 residues. Trimming removed 7 bases at V and 3 bases at J, with 25 bases between. This CDR3 reads CASNPSFGAGSGYEQYF. The CDR3 region has the DNA TGTGCCAGTAACCCCAGCTTTGGGGCGGGCTCTGGCTACGAGCAGTACTTC.

The rearrangement links TRBV29-1 to TRBJ2-7; D possibly corresponds to TRBD2 (6 bases). The germline gives CDR1 SQVTM, CDR2 ANQGSEA. With 1 base removed from V and 6 bases from J, the gap between germline ends came to 13 bases. The CDR3 has 13 amino acids. This CDR3 reads CSVEGGEAVEQYF. CDR3 in DNA: TGCAGCGTTGAAGGGGGGGAGGCAGTCGAGCAGTACTTC.

V usage is TRBV30 and J usage is TRBJ1-1, with a possible D match to TRBD1 (6 bases). The CDR3 loop spans 13 amino acids. V was shortened by 4 bases and J by 4 bases, with 13 bases between the two germline ends. The germline CDR1 and CDR2 sequences are GTSNPN and SVGIG (reference sequence). CDR3 in DNA: TGTGCCTGGAATTGGGGGGCAGGCACTGAAGCTTTCTTT. This codes for CAWNWGAGTEAFF.

The J gene is TRBJ2-7, the V gene TRBV1. TRBV1 is designated a pseudogene. The CDR3 is 12 residues long. The CDR3 sequence is CTSSRDSWEQYF. The CDR3, as DNA: TGCACCAGCAGCCGGGATTCTTGGGAGCAGTACTTC.

This clone showed up just once. The chain employs TRBV29-1 and TRBJ2-2; 7 bases are a match to TRBD1. Germline V lookup: CDR1 SQVTM, CDR2 ANQGSEA. The CDR3 contains 14 residues. J gave up 6 bases and V 3 bases, and 7 bases lay outside the gene matches. The CDR3 region is CSVETGTQAGELFF. CDR3 nucleotides: TGCAGCGTTGAGACAGGGACCCAGGCCGGGGAGCTGTTTTTT.

The chain carries TRBV13 and TRBJ2-3; no reliable D call. The CDR3 covers 16 residues. V lost 2 bases and J lost 4, with 16 bases in between. Germline assignment: CDR1 PRHDT and CDR2 FYEKMQ (reference sequence). The CDR3 region is CASSLFGPRGPDTQYF. In DNA, the CDR3 is TGTGCCAGCAGCTTATTTGGACCCCGAGGTCCAGATACGCAGTATTTT. The full variable domain, rest sourced from reference TRBV13 and TRBJ2-3, is AAGVIQSPRHLIKEKRETATLKCYPIPRHDTVYWYQQGPGQDPQFLISFYEKMQSDKGSIPDRFSAQQFSDYHSELNMSSLELGDSALYFCASSLFGPRGPDTQYFGPGTRLTVL.

V gene TRBV19 combines with J gene TRBJ2-4; no clear D. Germline values: CDR1 LNHDA, CDR2 SQIVND (reference sequence). The CDR3 runs to 13 residues. V gave up 6 bases and J gave up 0 bases, with 6 bases separating them. CDR3 loop: CASRDLAKNIQYF. CDR3 coding DNA: TGTGCCAGTAGGGACCTAGCCAAAAACATTCAGTACTTC.

This chain joins TRBV5-8 and TRBJ1-1; unclear D gene. Germline V gene lookup returns CDR1 SGHTS and CDR2 YDEGEE. Trimming left V 2 bases short and J 8 bases short, with 7 bases between. The CDR3 covers 11 residues. Here the CDR3 reads CASSLSPEAFF. CDR3 bases: TGTGCCAGCAGCTTAAGCCCAGAAGCTTTCTTT.

CDR3 nucleotide sequence: TGTGCCAGCAGCTTATTACAGGGGGTTCCCACTGAAGCTTTCTTT. Residues: CASSLLQGVPTEAFF. The rearrangement uses TRBV7-9 and TRBJ1-1, with 8 positions matching TRBD1. V dropped 2 bases and J dropped 4; count of bases not matched to a gene: 6. This CDR3 has 15 amino acids. The germline V gene has CDR1 SEHNR and CDR2 FQNEAQ (reference sequence).

The V gene is TRBV27, the J gene TRBJ2-2; D is uncertain. V dropped 4 bases and J dropped 5 bases, with 14 bases sitting between them. CDR1 MNHEY and CDR2 SMNVEV come from the germline V gene (reference sequence). This CDR3 is 15 amino acids long. The CDR3 DNA sequence: TGTGCCAGCAGTTCGGTACCGGACGGGACCGGGGAGCTGTTTTTT. Its protein is CASSSVPDGTGELFF.

This clone was counted a single time. The CDR3 coding sequence is TGTGCCAGTAGTATAGACCTCACTAATGAAAAACTGTTTTTT. Translated: CASSIDLTNEKLFF. The genes are TRBV19 and TRBJ1-4, with no clear D. Germline V CDR1 and CDR2: LNHDA, SQIVND (reference sequence). This CDR3 is 14 amino acids long. The germline V and J ends were trimmed by 0 bases and 2 bases, with 4 bases remaining between them.

Note on this clone: Different DNA sequences within this sample yield the same CDR3. V is TRBV5-6 and J is TRBJ2-7; no clear D. The V and J ends lost 3 bases and 0 bases respectively, with 4 bases between them. The CDR3 has 12 amino acids. CDR1 is SGHDT and CDR2 is YYEEEE in the germline V gene. In nucleotides, the CDR3 is TGTGCCAGCAGCTCTCCCTCCTACGAGCAGTACTTC. Translated: CASSSPSYEQYF. Looking up the rest from reference TRBV5-6 and TRBJ2-7 gives the full variable domain: DAGVTQSPTHLIKTRGQQVTLRCSPKSGHDTVSWYQQALGQGPQFIFQYYEEEERQRGNFPDRFSGHQFPNYSSELNVNALLLGDSALYLCASSSPSYEQYFGPGTRLTVT.

The chain has TRBV6-6 and TRBJ2-1; D is possibly TRBD2 (5 bases). CDR1 is MNHNY, CDR2 SVGAGI, per germline (reference sequence). The CDR3 has 14 amino acids. Deletions cut 0 bases from V and 9 bases from J, with 12 bases between. The CDR3 spells CASSYSTEAGEQFF. DNA of the CDR3: TGTGCCAGCAGTTACTCGACGGAGGCTGGTGAGCAGTTCTTC.

V gene TRBV5-8 combines with J gene TRBJ1-1; no firm D call. Per germline, CDR1 SGHTS and CDR2 YDEGEE. This CDR3 is built from 12 residues. Trimming took off 1 base at V and 3 bases at J, with 4 bases between the two ends. This CDR3 reads CASSLRDTEAFF. The DNA of the CDR3 is TGTGCCAGCAGCTTGCGTGACACTGAAGCTTTCTTT.

The V gene is TRBV19, the J gene TRBJ2-7; 8 bases align to TRBD2. V trimming: 3 bases; J trimming: 2 bases; junction bases outside the gene matches: 6. This CDR3 spans 15 amino acids. Germline assignment: CDR1 LNHDA and CDR2 SQIVND (reference sequence). This chain's CDR3 is CASSMGSGGAYEQYF. CDR3 nucleotide sequence: TGTGCCAGTAGTATGGGAAGCGGGGGCGCCTACGAGCAGTACTTC.

The chain uses TRBV10-3 and TRBJ2-3, with 8 positions matching TRBD2. The germline CDR1 and CDR2 sequences are ENHRY and SYGVKD. The CDR3 length is 16 residues. Germline trimming cut 3 bases from V and 5 bases from J; bases unmatched to any gene: 10. The CDR3 region is CAISDPPAGEGDTQYF. The CDR3 region has the DNA TGTGCCATCAGTGACCCCCCAGCGGGAGAGGGAGATACGCAGTATTTT.